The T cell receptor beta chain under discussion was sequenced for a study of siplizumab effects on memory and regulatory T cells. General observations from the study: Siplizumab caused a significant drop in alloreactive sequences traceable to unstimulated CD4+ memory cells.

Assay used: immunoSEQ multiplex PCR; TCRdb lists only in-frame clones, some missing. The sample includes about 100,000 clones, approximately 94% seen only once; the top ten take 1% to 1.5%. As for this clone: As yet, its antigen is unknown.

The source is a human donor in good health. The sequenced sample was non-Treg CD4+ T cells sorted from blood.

DNA for the CDR3: TGTGCCAGCATCTCTCTAGTCCCTCCCGCGAATGAGCAGTTCTTC. Translating gives CASISLVPPANEQFF. V usage is TRBV5-7 and J usage is TRBJ2-1, with unresolved D. TRBV5-7 carries the ORF label, with uncertain function. The V end lost 6 bases, the J end lost 7 bases, and 20 bases lay between the germline ends. The length of the CDR3 is 15 residues.